This TCR beta chain was documented in a study of early T cells in non-severe SARS-CoV-2 infection. Using its own MiXCR run on the 5' RACE reads, TCRdb lists one record per CDR3 protein. The table shows 75,000 to 100,000 distinct CDR3 sequences, with under 15% occurring only once. Germline V lookup: CDR1 MNHEY, CDR2 SVGAGI. With 6 bases removed from V and 3 bases from J, the gap between germline ends came to 11 bases. This CDR3 has 14 amino acids. The source material was whole blood. This TCR derives from an adult who was a healthcare worker with PCR-confirmed SARS-CoV-2 infection or an uninfected control (not recorded which). The rearrangement joins TRBV6-5 to TRBJ2-2; a weak D match, TRBD2 (6 bases). The CDR3 DNA sequence: TGTGCCAGCAGCCCCGGGACTTACACCGGGGAGCTGTTTTTT. Amino acids: CASSPGTYTGELFF.